A selection of T cell receptor beta chains follows, all from one sample in a study of blood T cell repertoires in COVID-19. Some clones are missing from TCRdb's copy, which holds only in-frame ones; the method was immunoSEQ multiplex PCR. Among 50,000 to 65,000 clones listed, about 81% were seen once. Material for sequencing was peripheral blood. Source of these receptors: a woman aged 60-70 years with acute or convalescent COVID-19. Both conserved end residues are part of each CDR3. Each record gives: J gene, CDR3 length, clone size, D gene, V gene, CDR3 DNA, CDR3 protein. D genes are given only for firm matches. Not all rows give a size; the values are once, few, many and, for expanded clones, a class.

J gene: TRBJ2-7; CDR3 length: 18; clone size: .; D gene: TRBD1; V gene: TRBV9; CDR3 DNA: TGTGCCAGCAGCGTAAGGGGACAGGGGCCCTTCGGTTCCTACGAGCAGTACTTC; CDR3 protein: CASSVRGQGPFGSYEQYF
J gene: TRBJ1-2; CDR3 length: 17; clone size: .; D gene: TRBD1; V gene: TRBV27; CDR3 DNA: TGTGCCAGCAGCAAGCAAATAAACAGGGGGCCCTACTATGGCTACACCTTC; CDR3 protein: CASSKQINRGPYYGYTF
J gene: TRBJ1-4; CDR3 length: 15; clone size: .; D gene: TRBD1; V gene: TRBV19; CDR3 DNA: TGTGCCAGTAGGGGTACAGGGGTGGCTAATGAAAAACTGTTTTTT; CDR3 protein: CASRGTGVANEKLFF
J gene: TRBJ1-2; CDR3 length: 14; clone size: few; D gene: TRBD1; V gene: TRBV7-2; CDR3 DNA: TGTGCCAGCAGCTTAGGGGGACAGCTGTATGGCTACACCTTC; CDR3 protein: CASSLGGQLYGYTF
J gene: TRBJ1-1; CDR3 length: 14; clone size: .; D gene: .; V gene: TRBV7-2; CDR3 DNA: TGTGCCAGCAGCTTAAATGGATGGGCTTCTGAAGCTTTCTTT; CDR3 protein: CASSLNGWASEAFF
J gene: TRBJ2-7; CDR3 length: 13; clone size: few; D gene: .; V gene: TRBV18; CDR3 DNA: TGTGCCAGCTCACCGGACAGCCTCTACGAGCAGTACTTC; CDR3 protein: CASSPDSLYEQYF
J gene: TRBJ1-5; CDR3 length: 15; clone size: few; D gene: .; V gene: TRBV6-2/TRBV6-3; CDR3 DNA: TGTGCCAGCAGTTTGCGGGACGCAGGCCATCAGCCCCAGCATTTT; CDR3 protein: CASSLRDAGHQPQHF
J gene: TRBJ2-7; CDR3 length: 15; clone size: .; D gene: TRBD1; V gene: TRBV18; CDR3 DNA: TGTGCCAGCTCGGAAAAGGACAGGCAGAGGAACGAGCAGTACTTC; CDR3 protein: CASSEKDRQRNEQYF
J gene: TRBJ1-2; CDR3 length: 14; clone size: .; D gene: .; V gene: TRBV18; CDR3 DNA: TGTGCCAGCTCACAAACTCAGGGATCCTATGGCTACACCTTC; CDR3 protein: CASSQTQGSYGYTF
J gene: TRBJ2-2; CDR3 length: 15; clone size: .; D gene: TRBD1; V gene: TRBV6-5; CDR3 DNA: TGTGCCAGCAGAGGGGACAGACCGGACACCGGGGAGCTGTTTTTT; CDR3 protein: CASRGDRPDTGELFF
J gene: TRBJ1-4; CDR3 length: 13; clone size: .; D gene: .; V gene: TRBV7-9; CDR3 DNA: TGTGCCAGCAGCTTGAGGTCTGGAGACAAACTGTTTTTT; CDR3 protein: CASSLRSGDKLFF
J gene: TRBJ1-2; CDR3 length: 17; clone size: once; D gene: TRBD1; V gene: TRBV14; CDR3 DNA: TGTGCCAGCAGAACCGGGCAGGGGGCAGCCTCTGACTATGGCTACACCTTC; CDR3 protein: CASRTGQGAASDYGYTF
J gene: TRBJ1-2; CDR3 length: 16; clone size: .; D gene: TRBD1; V gene: TRBV16; CDR3 DNA: TGTGCCAGCAGCCTTGCCCAAATCCCAGGGGGTGATGGCTACACCTTC; CDR3 protein: CASSLAQIPGGDGYTF
J gene: TRBJ1-5; CDR3 length: 17; clone size: .; D gene: .; V gene: TRBV6-1; CDR3 DNA: TGTGCCAGCAGTGACCCGAGGGGGGGCTCTGGCAATCAGCCCCAGCATTTT; CDR3 protein: CASSDPRGGSGNQPQHF
J gene: TRBJ1-5; CDR3 length: 14; clone size: .; D gene: .; V gene: TRBV4-1; CDR3 DNA: TGCGCCAGCAGCCGGCAGTTTAGCAATCAGCCCCAGCATTTT; CDR3 protein: CASSRQFSNQPQHF
J gene: TRBJ2-7; CDR3 length: 13; clone size: .; D gene: .; V gene: TRBV3-1/TRBV3-2; CDR3 DNA: TGTGCCAGCAGCCAAGGAACGGCCTACGAGCAGTACTTC; CDR3 protein: CASSQGTAYEQYF
J gene: TRBJ2-3; CDR3 length: 12; clone size: .; D gene: .; V gene: TRBV14; CDR3 DNA: TGTGCCAGCAGCCTCGGACTTGCCGCGCAGTATTTT; CDR3 protein: CASSLGLAAQYF
J gene: TRBJ1-1; CDR3 length: 13; clone size: .; D gene: .; V gene: TRBV5-4; CDR3 DNA: TGTGCCAGCAGCTTGACGGGGAACACTGAAGCTTTCTTT; CDR3 protein: CASSLTGNTEAFF
J gene: TRBJ2-7; CDR3 length: 15; clone size: .; D gene: TRBD2; V gene: TRBV10-3; CDR3 DNA: TGTGCCATCAAACCGACTAGCTCCTCTTCCTACGAGCAGTACTTC; CDR3 protein: CAIKPTSSSSYEQYF
J gene: TRBJ1-5; CDR3 length: 13; clone size: .; D gene: .; V gene: TRBV6-6; CDR3 DNA: TGTGCCAGCAGTCCCGGGAACAATCAGCCCCAGCATTTT; CDR3 protein: CASSPGNNQPQHF
J gene: TRBJ2-2; CDR3 length: 16; clone size: .; D gene: .; V gene: TRBV5-4; CDR3 DNA: TGTGCCAGCAGATCGGCGGGTGTCGGGGAACCCGGGGAGCTGTTTTTT; CDR3 protein: CASRSAGVGEPGELFF
J gene: TRBJ2-2; CDR3 length: 12; clone size: few; D gene: .; V gene: TRBV12-5; CDR3 DNA: TGTGCTAGTGGTTTGCTGGGGACAGAGCTGTTTTTT; CDR3 protein: CASGLLGTELFF
J gene: TRBJ2-1; CDR3 length: 12; clone size: .; D gene: .; V gene: TRBV5-4; CDR3 DNA: TGTGCCAGCAGCTTGGGTAACAATGAGCAGTTCTTC; CDR3 protein: CASSLGNNEQFF
J gene: TRBJ1-1; CDR3 length: 13; clone size: .; D gene: .; V gene: TRBV30; CDR3 DNA: TGTGCCGGGATGGGGCAGGCCAACACTGAAGCTTTCTTT; CDR3 protein: CAGMGQANTEAFF
J gene: TRBJ2-3; CDR3 length: 17; clone size: .; D gene: .; V gene: TRBV7-8; CDR3 DNA: TGTGCCAGCAGCTTAGAAATGGGCCAGGGGCACACAGATACGCAGTATTTT; CDR3 protein: CASSLEMGQGHTDTQYF
J gene: TRBJ2-7; CDR3 length: 16; clone size: once; D gene: TRBD1; V gene: TRBV5-4; CDR3 DNA: TGTGCCAGCAGCTCCCCCTCGACAGGGACAATCGGGGAGCAGTACTTC; CDR3 protein: CASSSPSTGTIGEQYF
J gene: TRBJ1-5; CDR3 length: 14; clone size: .; D gene: TRBD1; V gene: TRBV19; CDR3 DNA: TGTGCCAGTACCATGGACAGGGCGAATCAGCCCCAGCATTTT; CDR3 protein: CASTMDRANQPQHF
J gene: TRBJ1-5; CDR3 length: 14; clone size: .; D gene: .; V gene: TRBV29-1; CDR3 DNA: TGCAGCGTGGTGGCGAGGGGAGGGGGGCAGCCCCAGCATTTT; CDR3 protein: CSVVARGGGQPQHF
J gene: TRBJ2-3; CDR3 length: 16; clone size: .; D gene: .; V gene: TRBV15; CDR3 DNA: TGTGCCACCAGCAGGTCACTGGCTAGCATCACAGATACGCAGTATTTT; CDR3 protein: CATSRSLASITDTQYF
J gene: TRBJ2-1; CDR3 length: 18; clone size: .; D gene: TRBD2; V gene: TRBV3-1/TRBV3-2; CDR3 DNA: TGTGCCAGCAGCCAAGATTCGGCTAGCGGGGTATATTACAATGAGCAGTTCTTC; CDR3 protein: CASSQDSASGVYYNEQFF